Listed here are 14 T cell receptor beta chains from one sample, sequenced in a study of T cell responses to AZD1222 COVID-19 vaccine. The repertoire was sequenced with immunoSEQ multiplex PCR; TCRdb's copy has only in-frame clones and lacks some. This table has roughly 120,000 clones, 92% appearing once. The material was peripheral blood, obtained 28 days after the second AZD1222 dose. These receptors were collected from an adult who received the AZD1222 COVID-19 vaccine.

This sequence joins TRBV14 and TRBJ2-5; perhaps TRBD2 as D (5 bases). This CDR3 is 19 amino acids long. Germline-derived CDR1 and CDR2 are SGHDN and FVKESK. The V end was cut by 0 bases, the J end by 4 bases, with 24 bases between. The DNA for the CDR3 is TGTGCCAGCAGCCAAGAAGGAGCGGACCCACGATTGGGATTAGAGACCCAGTACTTC. Translated: CASSQEGADPRLGLETQYF.

The chain joins TRBV29-1 to TRBJ2-7, with TRBD2 matching over 9 bases. Germline V CDR1 and CDR2: SQVTM, ANQGSEA. After removal of 3 bases from V and 2 bases from J, the junction contained 8 bases not matched to a gene. The CDR3 totals 15 residues. Written as DNA, the CDR3 is TGCAGCGTTGATTGGGCTAGCGGGACCGCCTACGAGCAGTACTTC. As protein: CSVDWASGTAYEQYF.

The V gene is TRBV7-6, the J gene TRBJ2-3; 14 nucleotides align to TRBD2. The CDR3 has 16 amino acids. V gave up 2 bases and J gave up 7 bases; unmatched junction bases: 5. In germline, CDR1 is SGHVS, CDR2 FNYEAQ. In DNA, the CDR3 is TGTGCCAGCAGCTTACCCGGGACTAGCGGGAGACATACGCAGTATTTT. It translates to CASSLPGTSGRHTQYF.

The genes are TRBV23-1 and TRBJ2-7; 7 bases are shared with TRBD1. Being an ORF, TRBV23-1 has a function that is uncertain. Unmatched junction bases numbered 8, after V lost 4 bases and J lost 2 bases. The CDR3 runs to 15 residues. CDR3 coding DNA: TGCGCCAGCAGTCCCCGTCGGGACAGCCCCTACGAGCAGTACTTC. This encodes CASSPRRDSPYEQYF.

This clone occurred a few times. This chain uses TRBV11-2 with TRBJ2-3; D is undetermined. The CDR3 extends over 12 amino acids. Germline V gene data show CDR1 as SGHAT and CDR2 as FQNNGV. Trimming took off 4 bases at V and 5 bases at J, with 7 bases between the two ends. The CDR3 nucleotides read TGTGCCAGCAGCTCTACCGGAGATACGCAGTATTTT. This encodes CASSSTGDTQYF.

CDR3 loop: CASSPTGEAYEQYF. CDR3 coding DNA: TGTGCCAGCAGTCCGACAGGGGAGGCCTACGAGCAGTACTTC. The genes are TRBV27 and TRBJ2-7, with TRBD1 matching over 8 bases. CDR1 and CDR2 from the germline V gene are MNHEY and SMNVEV (reference sequence). The CDR3 has 14 residues. V trimming: 5 bases; J trimming: 2 bases; junction bases outside the gene matches: 5.

The chain carries TRBV4-1 and TRBJ2-7, with TRBD1 identical over 7 bases. V lost 4 bases and J lost 5; bases outside the gene matches: 5. Per the germline V gene, CDR1 is MGHRA and CDR2 is YSYEKL. The CDR3 has 13 residues. The CDR3 protein is CASSLTGDHEQYF. The CDR3 DNA reads TGCGCCAGCAGCCTAACAGGGGACCACGAGCAGTACTTC.

This clone was detected once. The genes are TRBV5-6 and TRBJ1-6; TRBD1 agrees at 10 bases. This CDR3 comprises 15 residues. Germline CDR1 reads SGHDT; CDR2 reads YYEEEE. J was trimmed by 10 bases and V by 4 bases; bases with no gene match: 8. CDR3: CASSPRDRGGSPLHF. In DNA form, the CDR3 reads TGTGCCAGCAGCCCCCGGGACAGGGGAGGATCACCCCTCCACTTT.

DNA for the CDR3: TGTGCCAGCAGTGAAGAGAGGACAGGGTTTTACAATGAGCAGTTCTTC. Translating gives CASSEERTGFYNEQFF. This chain joins TRBV6-1 and TRBJ2-1, with 8 bases aligning to TRBD1. CDR3 length: 16 residues. V shed 1 base and J 4 bases; nucleotides not matched to a gene: 6. Looked up from germline, CDR1 is MNHNS and CDR2 is SASEGT.

This chain uses TRBV4-2 with TRBJ2-5, with TRBD2 identical over 7 bases. From germline, CDR1 is LGHNA and CDR2 YNFKEQ. Trimming removed 0 bases from V and 1 base from J; junction bases left unmatched: 5. CDR3 length: 16 amino acids. The CDR3 sequence is CASSQEWRETQETQYF. CDR3 coding DNA: TGTGCCAGCAGCCAAGAGTGGCGGGAGACCCAAGAGACCCAGTACTTC.

The V gene is TRBV27, the J gene TRBJ1-1; D gene unclear. V was pared by 0 bases and J by 0 bases, with 5 bases between. The CDR3 has 14 residues. Germline V gene lookup returns CDR1 MNHEY and CDR2 SMNVEV (reference sequence). For the CDR3, the DNA is TGTGCCAGCAGTTTATCGAAAGTGAACACTGAAGCTTTCTTT. Translating gives CASSLSKVNTEAFF.

V gene TRBV27 combines with J gene TRBJ1-1, with D perhaps matching TRBD1 (5 bases). V was cut by 0 bases and J by 0 bases, with 5 bases left in between. This CDR3 spans 14 amino acids. Germline loops: CDR1 MNHEY, CDR2 SMNVEV (reference sequence). The CDR3 protein is CASSLSDMNTEAFF. CDR3 DNA sequence: TGTGCCAGCAGTTTATCGGACATGAACACTGAAGCTTTCTTT.

The chain joins TRBV7-2 to TRBJ2-5; perhaps TRBD1 as D (6 bases). Trimming left V 3 bases short and J 4 bases short, with 12 bases between. The CDR3 contains 14 residues. In germline, CDR1 is SGHTA, CDR2 FQGNSA. As DNA, the CDR3 is TGTGCCAGCAGCTTCCAGGAAGGGGGAGAGACCCAGTACTTC. It encodes CASSFQEGGETQYF.

The table lists this clone with a count of one. The chain recombines TRBV4-1 with TRBJ1-6; the match to TRBD1 covers 7 bases. Looked up from germline, CDR1 is MGHRA and CDR2 is YSYEKL. Germline trimming cut 4 bases from V and 8 bases from J; bases unmatched to any gene: 20. The CDR3 consists of 19 residues. CDR3 residues: CASSPQPPTTRGVDSPLHF. CDR3 nucleotides: TGCGCCAGCAGCCCACAGCCGCCCACTACCAGGGGGGTGGATTCACCCCTCCACTTT.